These 25 T cell receptor beta chains originate from one sample sequenced in a study of T cell repertoires in cytomegalovirus infection. TCRdb called the reads again in MiXCR, with one record for every CDR3 protein. The repertoire has around 900,000 distinct CDR3 sequences, 31% of them found once; the top ten carry roughly 13%. These receptors have no identified antigens. The starting material was cultured CD8+ T cells from PBMCs, obtained from culture after CMV antigen stimulation. The source is a human donor in good health (CMV status not recorded). Some clones in this sample may be carry-over from other donors' samples.

V gene TRBV9 combines with J gene TRBJ2-7, with a weak D call TRBD2 (7 bases). The CDR3 extends over 14 amino acids. Germline CDR1 reads SGDLS; CDR2 reads YYNGEE. Trimming left V 4 bases short and J 6 bases short, with 17 bases between. The CDR3: CASSPGWGGGEQYV. In nucleotides, the CDR3 is TGTGCCAGCAGCCCCGGGTGGGGGGGCGGCGAGCAGTACGTC.

This clonotype has just a few counts. The genes are TRBV5-4 and TRBJ2-3; D possibly uses TRBD1 or TRBD2 (5 bases each). The germline V gene encodes CDR1 SGHNT and CDR2 YYREEE (reference sequence). Trimming took off 1 base at V and 14 bases at J, with 11 bases between the two ends. The length of the CDR3 is 11 residues. Here the CDR3 DNA reads TGTGCCAGCAGCTTGTCCGGGACGTTGTATTTT. Its protein product is CASSLSGTLYF.

For the CDR3, the DNA is TGTGCCAGCTCAACTCGGACGGATACCTACAAGCAGTACGTC. Protein: CASSTRTDTYKQYV. The chain links TRBV18 to TRBJ2-7; D unclear. The CDR3 contains 14 residues. The germline V gene has CDR1 KGHSH and CDR2 LQKENI.

This clonotype is a singleton in its sample. The chain carries TRBV6-6 and TRBJ1-6; 7 positions agree with TRBD1. Per germline, CDR1 MNHNY and CDR2 SVGAGI (reference sequence). With V trimmed by 6 bases and J by 0 bases, 8 bases remained unmatched. The CDR3 covers 17 residues. CDR3 loop: CASRHTGESSYNSPLHF. DNA for the CDR3: TGTGCCAGCAGGCACACAGGGGAGAGCTCCTATAATTCACCCCTCCACTTT.

This clonotype was detected many times. This chain uses TRBV7-2 with TRBJ2-7; D uncertain. The V gene's germline CDR1 is SGHTA and CDR2 FQGNSA. This CDR3 is 14 amino acids long. V gave up 3 bases and J gave up 2 bases, with 11 bases separating them. The CDR3 loop reads CASSLYPAAYEQYF. The CDR3 DNA reads as TGTGCCAGCAGCTTGTACCCCGCCGCCTACGAGCAGTACTTC.

This clonotype was picked up a small number of times. The rearrangement uses TRBV7-9 and TRBJ2-3, with TRBD2 identical over 10 bases. This CDR3 has 16 residues. Germline CDR1 reads SEHNR; CDR2 reads FQNEAQ (reference sequence). The V and J ends lost 4 bases and 0 bases, in that order; junction bases with no gene match: 4. CDR3: CASSCCSGGSTDTQYF. CDR3 nucleotide sequence: TGTGCCAGCAGCTGCTGTAGCGGGGGGAGCACAGATACGCAGTATTTT.

V and J are TRBV5-6 and TRBJ1-2, with 9 bases aligning to TRBD1. In germline, CDR1 is SGHDT, CDR2 YYEEEE. With V trimmed by 3 bases and J by 8 bases, 5 bases remained unmatched. CDR3 length equals 13 residues. The CDR3 loop is CASSSGTGKGYTF. The DNA of the CDR3 is TGTGCCAGCAGCTCGGGGACAGGGAAAGGCTACACCTTC.

The chain recombines TRBV12-3 or TRBV12-4 with TRBJ2-7; D remains ambiguous. Deletions cut 1 base from V and 6 bases from J, with 7 bases between. This CDR3 region has 12 residues. For the CDR3, the DNA is TGTGCCAGCAGTTTAGGAGCTTTCGAGCAGTACGTC. Encoded protein: CASSLGAFEQYV.

This clonotype was detected a few times. The genes are TRBV12-5 and TRBJ2-7, with D unresolved. CDR3 length: 12 residues. The V and J ends lost 8 bases and 4 bases respectively, with 12 bases between them. Germline CDR1 LGHNT, CDR2 FRNRAP. The CDR3 DNA follows: TGTGCTAGTCACGGTTTACAGTACGAGCAGTACTTC. It is translated as CASHGLQYEQYF.

The chain uses TRBV19 and TRBJ2-1; D remains unclear. Germline CDR1 reads LNHDA; CDR2 reads SQIVND (reference sequence). The CDR3 sequence is 13 residues long. V was clipped by 2 bases and J by 7 bases, with 9 bases between them. CDR3 DNA sequence: TGTGCCAGTAGTATATCTCAAGCTAATGAGCAGTTCTTC. Its protein product is CASSISQANEQFF.

This clonotype was seen a few times. V and J are TRBV24-1 and TRBJ2-1; D not certain. V lost 1 base to trimming and J lost 9 bases, with 9 bases between them. Germline CDR1 reads KGHDR; CDR2 reads SFDVKD. This CDR3 is built from 13 residues. The CDR3 DNA reads as TGTGCCACCAGTGATTTTGGGTACGGTGAGCAGTTCTTC. Residues: CATSDFGYGEQFF.

Ten or more counts support this clonotype. The rearrangement links TRBV20-1 to TRBJ1-6; D gene ambiguous. The length of the CDR3 is 10 residues. Germline V gene lookup returns CDR1 DFQATT and CDR2 SNEGSKA (reference sequence). V was shortened by 5 bases and J by 11 bases, with 7 bases between the two germline ends. The CDR3 here is CSAFAPPLHF. The CDR3, as DNA: TGCAGTGCTTTCGCGCCACCCCTCCACTTT.

There are a few counts of this clonotype. The J gene is TRBJ1-1, the V gene TRBV7-9, with 10 nucleotides matching TRBD1. Germline V gene sequence: CDR1 SEHNR, CDR2 FQNEAQ (reference sequence). The CDR3 contains 17 residues. Unmatched junction bases numbered 10, after V lost 5 bases and J lost 1 base. The CDR3 DNA is TGTGCCAGCAGCACCCCCGACAGGGGGCGACCGAACACTGAAGCTTTCTTT. It translates to CASSTPDRGRPNTEAFF.

This clonotype has a single count. CDR3 DNA: TGTGCCAGTAAGGAGTGGGGGTACAATGAGCAGTTCTTC. Protein product: CASKEWGYNEQFF. This chain joins TRBV19 and TRBJ2-1; the D gene could be TRBD1 or TRBD2 (5 bases each). Germline V CDR1 and CDR2: LNHDA, SQIVND (reference sequence). The CDR3 has 13 residues. The ends were cut back, 7 bases at V and 4 bases at J, with 11 bases in the middle.

This clonotype was observed a handful of times. The chain links TRBV27 to TRBJ2-2, with D perhaps assigned TRBD1 or TRBD2 (7 bases each). This CDR3 region has 15 residues. Trimming removed 11 bases at V and 2 bases at J, with 18 bases between. Per the germline V gene, CDR1 is MNHEY and CDR2 is SMNVEV (reference sequence). The DNA of the CDR3 is TGTGCCTCGACCAGGGGGGGGCGAAACACCGGGGAGCTGTTTTTT. Amino acid sequence: CASTRGGRNTGELFF.

The genes are TRBV18 and TRBJ1-5; 10 bases fit TRBD1. There are 14 residues in the CDR3. Per germline, CDR1 KGHSH and CDR2 LQKENI. The trim removed 6 bases at V and 7 bases at J, leaving 6 bases unmatched. The chain's CDR3 is CASSGTGAEQPQHF. DNA of the CDR3: TGTGCCAGCTCGGGGACAGGGGCAGAACAGCCCCAGCATTTT.

This clonotype was detected a few times. The V call is TRBV7-3, the J call TRBJ2-1, with D possibly matching TRBD2 (7 bases). The germline CDR1 and CDR2 sequences are SGHTA and FQGTGA. The V and J ends lost 5 bases and 8 bases respectively, with 19 bases between them. The CDR3 runs to 15 residues. CDR3 region: CASSPWGGAFDEQFF. The CDR3 DNA sequence: TGTGCCAGCAGCCCCTGGGGGGGGGCCTTCGATGAGCAGTTCTTC. The full variable domain, rest sourced from reference TRBV7-3 and TRBJ2-1, is GAGVSQTPSNKVTEKGKYVELRCDPISGHTALYWYRQSLGQGPEFLIYFQGTGAADDSGLPNDRFFAVRPEGSVSTLKIQRTERGDSAVYLCASSPWGGAFDEQFFGPGTRLTVL.

The chain couples TRBV5-5 to TRBJ2-1; D gene ambiguous. V shed 4 bases and J shed 0 bases, with 11 bases lying between them. The CDR3 runs to 15 residues. Germline CDR1 SGHKS, CDR2 YYEKEE (reference sequence). CDR3 DNA: TGTGCCAGCAGCGAAGTCTTAAGCTCCTACAATGAGCAGTTCTTC. This sequence encodes CASSEVLSSYNEQFF.

This sequence joins TRBV14 and TRBJ2-2, with D perhaps matching TRBD2 (5 bases). Germline assignment: CDR1 SGHDN and CDR2 FVKESK. Trimming took 7 bases from V and 5 from J, leaving 8 bases between them. This CDR3 has 12 residues. The CDR3 spells CASTGETGELFF. CDR3 sequence (DNA): TGTGCCAGCACCGGGGAGACCGGGGAGCTGTTTTTT.

This clonotype showed up many times. This rearrangement joins TRBV7-2 to TRBJ1-5; 8 nucleotides line up with TRBD1. Germline-derived CDR1 and CDR2 are SGHTA and FQGNSA. V lost 4 bases to trimming and J lost 0 bases; unmatched junction nucleotides: 8. This CDR3 has 17 residues. CDR3 region: CASSSRDRLYSNQPQHF. As DNA, the CDR3 is TGTGCCAGCAGCTCCCGGGACAGGTTGTATAGCAATCAGCCCCAGCATTTT.

The table lists this clonotype with a few counts. This rearrangement joins TRBV20-1 to TRBJ2-7; 7 nucleotides line up with TRBD2. V shed 5 bases, J shed 0 bases, and the junction held 7 bases outside the gene matches. This CDR3 has 14 amino acids. Germline-derived CDR1 and CDR2 are DFQATT and SNEGSKA (reference sequence). CDR3 DNA sequence: TGCAGTGCTGACGGGGGGTTTAGCTCCTACGAGCAGTACGTC. Protein sequence: CSADGGFSSYEQYV.

This sequence joins TRBV18 and TRBJ2-1; 9 nucleotides line up with TRBD2. Germline CDR1 KGHSH, CDR2 LQKENI. V shed 0 bases and J 7 bases; nucleotides not matched to a gene: 1. CDR3 length equals 14 residues. The CDR3 here is CASSPPTSGNEQFF. The CDR3, as DNA: TGTGCCAGCTCACCACCGACTAGCGGTAATGAGCAGTTCTTC.

The rearrangement uses TRBV19 and TRBJ1-5; D not certain. CDR3 size: 16 residues. Germline loops: CDR1 LNHDA, CDR2 SQIVND (reference sequence). Trimming took off 4 bases at V and 0 bases at J, with 13 bases between the two ends. CDR3 in DNA: TGTGCCAGTAGTACCAGAAGTGGTTATAGCAATCAGCCCCAGCATTTT. Amino acids: CASSTRSGYSNQPQHF.

This clonotype was detected a few times. The V and J genes are TRBV2 and TRBJ2-5; D unresolved. The germline gives CDR1 SNHLY, CDR2 FYNNEI. This CDR3 spans 14 amino acids. Trimming pared 3 bases from V and 7 bases from J, leaving 15 bases between. The CDR3 DNA sequence: TGTGCCAGCAGTGAGTTGAGTTCGTTATGGACCCAGTACTTC. Protein product: CASSELSSLWTQYF.

Comment on this clonotype: The junction and the germline gene differ at one end; a read error may be behind it. The chain joins TRBV7-7 to TRBJ2-7; 7 bases map to TRBD1. CDR1 is SSHAT, CDR2 FNYEAQ, per germline (reference sequence). This CDR3 comprises 13 residues. The DNA of the CDR3 is TGTGCTAGCAGCCCGGGACAGCATAGGGAGCAGTACTTC. This gives the protein CASSPGQHREQYF. The whole variable domain, filled in from reference TRBV7-7 and TRBJ2-7, reads GAGVSQSPRYKVTKRGQDVTLRCDPISSHATLYWYQQALGQGPEFLTYFNYEAQPDKSGLPSDRFSAERPEGSISTLTIQRTEQRDSAMYRCASSPGQHREQYFGPGTRLTVT.